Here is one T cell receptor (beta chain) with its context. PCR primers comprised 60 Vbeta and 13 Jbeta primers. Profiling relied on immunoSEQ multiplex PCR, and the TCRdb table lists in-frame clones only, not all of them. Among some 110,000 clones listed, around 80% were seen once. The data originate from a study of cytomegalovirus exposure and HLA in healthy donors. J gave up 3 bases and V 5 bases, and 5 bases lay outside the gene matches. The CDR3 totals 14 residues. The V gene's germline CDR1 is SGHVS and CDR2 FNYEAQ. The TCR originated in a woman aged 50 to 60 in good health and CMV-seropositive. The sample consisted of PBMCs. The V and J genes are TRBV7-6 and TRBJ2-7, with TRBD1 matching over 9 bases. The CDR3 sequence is CASSRTGGGYEQYF. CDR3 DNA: TGTGCCAGCAGCCGTACAGGGGGCGGCTACGAGCAGTACTTC. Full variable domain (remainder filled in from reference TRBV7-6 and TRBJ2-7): GAGVSQSPRYKVTKRGQDVALRCDPISGHVSLYWYRQALGQGPEFLTYFNYEAQQDKSGLPNDRFSAERPEGSISTLTIQRTEQRDSAMYRCASSRTGGGYEQYFGPGTRLTVT.